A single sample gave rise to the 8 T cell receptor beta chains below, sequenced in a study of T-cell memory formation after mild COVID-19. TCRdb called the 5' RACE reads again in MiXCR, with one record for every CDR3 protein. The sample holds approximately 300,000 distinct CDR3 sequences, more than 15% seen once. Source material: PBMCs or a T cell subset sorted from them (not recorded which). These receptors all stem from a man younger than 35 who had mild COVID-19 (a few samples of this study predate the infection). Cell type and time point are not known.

CDR3 residues: CASSDSIQGAKNIQYF. DNA for the CDR3: TGTGCCAGCAGCGACAGTATACAGGGGGCCAAAAACATTCAGTACTTC. This chain joins TRBV9 and TRBJ2-4; 7 bases match TRBD1. The CDR3 is 16 residues long. Germline loops: CDR1 SGDLS, CDR2 YYNGEE. Trimming took 3 bases from V and 1 from J; bases not matched to a gene: 7.

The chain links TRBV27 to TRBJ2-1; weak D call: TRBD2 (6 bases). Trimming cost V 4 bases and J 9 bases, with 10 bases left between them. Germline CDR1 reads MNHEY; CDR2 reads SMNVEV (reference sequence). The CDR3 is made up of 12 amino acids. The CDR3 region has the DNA TGTGCCAGCAGTTCGGGGGTGAGTGAGCAGTTCTTC. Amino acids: CASSSGVSEQFF.

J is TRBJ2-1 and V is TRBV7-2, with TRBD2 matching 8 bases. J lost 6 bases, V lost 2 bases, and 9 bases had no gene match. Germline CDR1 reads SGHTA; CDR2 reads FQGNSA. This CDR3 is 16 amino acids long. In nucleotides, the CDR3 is TGTGCCAGCAGCTTAAAAGGGGCTAGCGGGCTCAATGAGCAGTTCTTC. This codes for CASSLKGASGLNEQFF.

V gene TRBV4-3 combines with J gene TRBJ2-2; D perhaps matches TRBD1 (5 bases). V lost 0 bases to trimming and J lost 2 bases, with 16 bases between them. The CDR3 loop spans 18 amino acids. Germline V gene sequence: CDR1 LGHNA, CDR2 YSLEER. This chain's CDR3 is CASSQERSGQINTGELFF. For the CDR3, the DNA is TGCGCCAGCAGCCAAGAGCGGTCAGGACAAATCAACACCGGGGAGCTGTTTTTT.

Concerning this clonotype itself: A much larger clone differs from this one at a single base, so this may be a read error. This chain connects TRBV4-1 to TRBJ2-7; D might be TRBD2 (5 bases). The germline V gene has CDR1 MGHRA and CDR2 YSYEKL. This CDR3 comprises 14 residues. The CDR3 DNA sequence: TGCGCCCGCAGCCCCCGGGAACTGACCTACGAGCAGTACTTC. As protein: CARSPRELTYEQYF.

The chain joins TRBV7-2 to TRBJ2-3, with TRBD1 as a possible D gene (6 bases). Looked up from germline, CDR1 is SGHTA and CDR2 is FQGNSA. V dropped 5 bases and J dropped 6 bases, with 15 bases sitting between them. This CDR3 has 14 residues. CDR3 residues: CASSVQGSADTQYF. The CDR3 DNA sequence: TGTGCCAGCAGCGTACAGGGATCCGCGGATACGCAGTATTTT.

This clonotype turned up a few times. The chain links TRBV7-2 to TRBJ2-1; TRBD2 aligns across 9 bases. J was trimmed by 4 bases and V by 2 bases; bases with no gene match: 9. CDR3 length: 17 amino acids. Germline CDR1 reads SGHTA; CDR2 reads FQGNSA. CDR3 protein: CASSLPLAGTLYNEQFF. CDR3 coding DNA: TGTGCCAGCAGCTTACCCCTAGCGGGGACCCTATACAATGAGCAGTTCTTC.

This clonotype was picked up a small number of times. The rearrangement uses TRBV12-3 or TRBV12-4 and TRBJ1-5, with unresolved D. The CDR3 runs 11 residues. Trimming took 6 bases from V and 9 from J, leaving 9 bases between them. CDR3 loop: CASSAYGPQHF. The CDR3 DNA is TGTGCCAGCAGCGCATATGGGCCCCAGCATTTT.